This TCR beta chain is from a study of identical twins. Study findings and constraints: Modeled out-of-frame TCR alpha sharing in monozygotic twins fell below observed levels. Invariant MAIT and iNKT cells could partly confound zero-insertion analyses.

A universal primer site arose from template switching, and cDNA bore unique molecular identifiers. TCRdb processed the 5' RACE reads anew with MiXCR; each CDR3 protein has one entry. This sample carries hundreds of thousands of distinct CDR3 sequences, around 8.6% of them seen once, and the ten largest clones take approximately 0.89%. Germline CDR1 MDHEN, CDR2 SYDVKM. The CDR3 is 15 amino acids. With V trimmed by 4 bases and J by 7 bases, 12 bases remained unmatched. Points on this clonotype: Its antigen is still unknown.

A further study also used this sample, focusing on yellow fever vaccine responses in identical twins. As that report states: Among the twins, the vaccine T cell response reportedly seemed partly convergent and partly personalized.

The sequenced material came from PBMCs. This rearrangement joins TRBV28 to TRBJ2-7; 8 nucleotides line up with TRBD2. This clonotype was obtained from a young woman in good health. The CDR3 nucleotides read TGTGCCAGCAGTTCGGAAATAGCGGGAAAGGAGGAGCAGTACTTC. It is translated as CASSSEIAGKEEQYF.